This entry concerns a single T cell receptor beta chain. This sample was taken from a study of blood T cell repertoires in COVID-19. Study-level information: Acute and convalescent COVID-19 specimens originated in the United States, Italy and Spain. The cDNA or gDNA used as material had been derived from T cells, B-cell-depleted T cells, or PBMCs.

Generated by immunoSEQ multiplex PCR, the TCRdb table keeps only in-frame clones and is missing some. This table holds under 200,000 clones, roughly 81% found once. The germline V gene encodes CDR1 MNHNY and CDR2 SVGAGI (reference sequence). V dropped 2 bases and J dropped 4 bases, with 9 bases sitting between them. The CDR3 runs to 14 residues. The source of this sequence is an elderly woman with COVID-19, enrolled during active disease. This chain joins TRBV6-6 and TRBJ1-5, with a possible D match to TRBD1 (6 bases). The specimen was peripheral blood. In DNA, the CDR3 is TGTGCCAGCAGTTACCTCGGACAGAATCAGCCCCAGCATTTT. This gives the protein CASSYLGQNQPQHF.